The 26 T cell receptor beta chains below were found in one sample sequenced in a study of cytomegalovirus exposure and HLA in healthy donors. The PCR employed 60 Vbeta primers together with 13 Jbeta primers. The protocol was immunoSEQ multiplex PCR, while the TCRdb copy is restricted to in-frame clones and leaves out a portion. The profile covers under 200,000 clones, with roughly 79% appearing a single time and about 1.6% taken by the ten largest. Sequencing input: PBMCs. The receptors come from a man aged 40-55 years in good health and CMV-seronegative.

This chain uses TRBV2 with TRBJ2-7; D not resolved. Trimming shortened V by 7 bases and J by 3 bases, and 10 bases separated the two germline ends. The CDR3 totals 12 residues. Germline lookup yields CDR1 SNHLY and CDR2 FYNNEI. The CDR3 DNA follows: TGTGCCAGCACGGCCTCGGGCTACGAGCAGTACTTC. This translates into CASTASGYEQYF. Full variable domain (outside the CDR3, taken from reference TRBV2 and TRBJ2-7): EPEVTQTPSHQVTQMGQEVILRCVPISNHLYFYWYRQILGQKVEFLVSFYNNEISEKSEIFDDQFSVERPDGSNFTLKIRSTKLEDSAMYFCASTASGYEQYFGPGTRLTVT.

This clone was seen once. This chain links TRBV5-1 with TRBJ1-1; D may be TRBD1 (6 bases). V lost 4 bases and J 6 bases, leaving 16 bases between the germline ends. Germline V gene lookup returns CDR1 SGHRS and CDR2 YFSETQ. This CDR3 is 14 amino acids long. DNA of the CDR3: TGCGCCAGCAGCGGGGTGACCGCAGGGGCTGAAGCTTTCTTT. This encodes CASSGVTAGAEAFF.

CDR3 residues: CASSLIPSQETQYF. In DNA form, the CDR3 reads TGCGCCAGCAGCTTAATCCCCAGCCAAGAGACCCAGTACTTC. This chain connects TRBV5-1 to TRBJ2-5; no firm D call. Deletions cut 2 bases from V and 1 base from J, with 9 bases between. Germline CDR1 is SGHRS and CDR2 is YFSETQ. The CDR3 runs 14 residues. Together with reference TRBV5-1 and TRBJ2-5, the CDR3 gives the full variable domain: KAGVTQTPRYLIKTRGQQVTLSCSPISGHRSVSWYQQTPGQGLQFLFEYFSETQRNKGNFPGRFSGRQFSNSRSEMNVSTLELGDSALYLCASSLIPSQETQYFGPGTRLLVL.

The V and J genes are TRBV7-2 and TRBJ2-7; tentatively, D is TRBD2 (7 bases). This CDR3 is built from 13 residues. Germline CDR1 reads SGHTA; CDR2 reads FQGNSA. Trimming pared 2 bases from V and 6 bases from J, leaving 11 bases between. The CDR3 sequence is CASSLRRGGEQYV. CDR3 nucleotide sequence: TGTGCCAGCAGCTTAAGGAGGGGGGGCGAGCAGTACGTC.

The rearrangement uses TRBV28 and TRBJ2-1; the match to TRBD2 covers 10 bases. Germline lookup yields CDR1 MDHEN and CDR2 SYDVKM. This CDR3 region has 17 residues. V was pared by 4 bases and J by 7 bases, with 13 bases of the junction left unmatched. The CDR3 DNA reads as TGTGCCAGCAGTTCAAGTCCTTGGCTAGCGGGAGTTAATGAGCAGTTCTTC. Protein: CASSSSPWLAGVNEQFF.

This clone has only a few counts. The chain uses TRBV19 and TRBJ1-3; D not resolved. This CDR3 comprises 13 residues. The V and J ends lost 6 bases and 2 bases respectively, with 8 bases between them. Looked up from germline, CDR1 is LNHDA and CDR2 is SQIVND (reference sequence). CDR3 protein: CASSGRPGNTIYF. The CDR3 region has the DNA TGTGCCAGTAGCGGGAGGCCTGGAAACACCATATATTTT.

The chain couples TRBV7-6 to TRBJ1-4; TRBD1 matches 9 bases. Trimming removed 4 bases from V and 7 bases from J; junction bases left unmatched: 4. This CDR3 has 14 residues. CDR1 and CDR2 from the germline V gene are SGHVS and FNYEAQ. CDR3 DNA sequence: TGTGCCAGCAGCTCGGGACAGGGCTCTGAAAAACTGTTTTTT. Encoded protein: CASSSGQGSEKLFF.

This clone was recorded only once. The gene calls are TRBV5-1 and TRBJ1-2; 8 bases agree with TRBD1. Germline loops: CDR1 SGHRS, CDR2 YFSETQ. The CDR3 sequence is 14 residues long. The V and J ends lost 4 bases and 5 bases, in that order; junction bases with no gene match: 7. The CDR3 spells CASSSPGQVYGYTF. CDR3 in DNA: TGCGCCAGCAGCAGCCCGGGACAGGTTTATGGCTACACCTTC.

In its sample, this clone was seen a few times. A junction boundary mismatches the germline segment, possibly from a read error. V gene TRBV30 combines with J gene TRBJ2-6; tentatively, D is TRBD1 (5 bases). The CDR3 spans 14 residues. Germline V lookup: CDR1 GTSNPN, CDR2 SVGIG (reference sequence). The CDR3 reads CAWNLGAGANGLTF. The CDR3 bases are TGTGCCTGGAACTTAGGGGCTGGGGCCAACGGCCTGACTTTC. Using reference TRBV30 and TRBJ2-6 for the parts outside the CDR3, the full variable domain is SQTIHQWPATLVQPVGSPLSLECTVEGTSNPNLYWYRQAAGRGLQLLFYSVGIGQISSEVPQNLSASRPQDRQFILSSKKLLLSDSGFYLCAWNLGAGANGLTFGAGSRLTVL.

This clone was counted a few times. The chain couples TRBV5-4 to TRBJ2-7, with TRBD2 identical over 8 bases. The junction had 12 bases not matched to a gene; V was cut back by 1 base and J by 6 bases. The CDR3 extends over 16 amino acids. Germline V gene sequence: CDR1 SGHNT, CDR2 YYREEE (reference sequence). CDR3 amino acids: CASSLRPGGLLGEQYF. The CDR3 nucleotides are TGTGCCAGCAGCTTGCGACCGGGAGGGCTGTTAGGCGAGCAGTACTTC.

The V gene is TRBV28, the J gene TRBJ2-7; weak D call: TRBD1 (6 bases). This CDR3 has 15 amino acids. V gave up 5 bases and J gave up 3 bases, with 17 bases separating them. From germline, CDR1 is MDHEN and CDR2 SYDVKM. CDR3 amino acids: CASSRGHLGIYEQYF. In DNA, the CDR3 is TGTGCCAGCAGTAGGGGACACCTGGGGATCTACGAGCAGTACTTC.

Only one count was recorded for this clone. The rearrangement links TRBV6-1 to TRBJ1-1; D not certain. There are 17 residues in the CDR3. Looked up from germline, CDR1 is MNHNS and CDR2 is SASEGT. The germline V and J ends were trimmed by 3 bases and 4 bases, with 21 bases remaining between them. The CDR3 spells CASSDTLFAGTGTEAFF. CDR3 sequence (DNA): TGTGCCAGCAGTGATACCCTCTTTGCGGGCACGGGCACTGAAGCTTTCTTT.

This clone was observed a handful of times. J is TRBJ1-4 and V is TRBV21-1. TRBV21-1 is a documented pseudogene. This CDR3 contains 17 residues. Here the CDR3 reads CASSKRLMALLWEKLFF. CDR3 coding DNA: TGTGCCAGCAGCAAGCGACTGATGGCTCTCCTCTGGGAAAAACTGTTTTTT.

The chain carries TRBV5-1 and TRBJ2-5; TRBD2 agrees at 7 bases. Germline values: CDR1 SGHRS, CDR2 YFSETQ. Trimming took 2 bases from V and 5 from J; bases not matched to a gene: 9. This CDR3 has 15 amino acids. The CDR3, as DNA: TGCGCCAGCAGCTTCCTACTAGCGCCCGGGGAGACCCAGTACTTC. Its translation is CASSFLLAPGETQYF.

This clone was seen many times. This sequence joins TRBV6-1 and TRBJ2-5; maybe TRBD1 (6 bases). V lost 0 bases and J 0 bases, leaving 8 bases between the germline ends. The length of the CDR3 is 15 residues. Germline CDR1 MNHNS, CDR2 SASEGT. The CDR3 region is CASSEAAGDQETQYF. In DNA form, the CDR3 reads TGTGCCAGCAGTGAAGCAGCAGGGGACCAAGAGACCCAGTACTTC.

The V gene is TRBV19, the J gene TRBJ1-6; a weak D match, TRBD1 (5 bases). The CDR3 is made up of 16 amino acids. V was pared by 3 bases and J by 7 bases, with 16 bases between. CDR1 is LNHDA, CDR2 SQIVND, per germline (reference sequence). DNA for the CDR3: TGTGCCAGTAGTATCGAGGACACTGGGGAAAATTCACCCCTCCACTTT. Translated, it gives CASSIEDTGENSPLHF. The full variable domain, rest sourced from reference TRBV19 and TRBJ1-6, is DGGITQSPKYLFRKEGQNVTLSCEQNLNHDAMYWYRQDPGQGLRLIYYSQIVNDFQKGDIAEGYSVSREKKESFPLTVTSAQKNPTAFYLCASSIEDTGENSPLHFGNGTRLTVT.

The chain uses TRBV5-1 and TRBJ1-4; a weak D match, TRBD1 (5 bases). CDR3 length: 15 amino acids. Looked up from germline, CDR1 is SGHRS and CDR2 is YFSETQ. V was pared by 1 base and J by 2 bases, with 9 bases between. CDR3 protein: CASSLLGLTNEKLFF. Here the CDR3 DNA reads TGCGCCAGCAGCTTGTTGGGGCTTACTAATGAAAAACTGTTTTTT.

Details on this clone: At one of its ends the junction is not consistent with the germline gene, which may arise from a read error. The chain uses TRBV18 and TRBJ2-3; D is ambiguous. This CDR3 is built from 15 residues. The germline gives CDR1 KGHSH, CDR2 LQKENI. CDR3 region: CASSPPNPATVTQYF. CDR3 DNA sequence: TGTGCCAGCTCACCACCGAACCCGGCCACAGTTACGCAGTATTTT.

This clone was found a few times. The V gene is TRBV30, the J gene TRBJ2-5; D is possibly TRBD1 (5 bases). In germline, CDR1 is GTSNPN, CDR2 SVGIG (reference sequence). The CDR3 consists of 12 residues. V lost 1 base and J 5 bases, leaving 8 bases between the germline ends. The CDR3 sequence is CAWSGGRETQYF. The CDR3 bases are TGTGCCTGGAGTGGGGGCCGTGAGACCCAGTACTTC.

This chain uses TRBV28 with TRBJ2-5; 8 positions agree with TRBD2. The CDR3 is 17 amino acids. V lost 5 bases, J lost 2 bases, and 13 bases stayed unmatched. Germline values: CDR1 MDHEN, CDR2 SYDVKM. As DNA, the CDR3 is TGTGCCAGCAGTCTTGGTGCGGGAGGCCTCCTTCAAGAGACCCAGTACTTC. Its protein product is CASSLGAGGLLQETQYF.

The V gene is TRBV5-3, the J gene TRBJ1-5, with D tentatively TRBD1 (5 bases). TRBV5-3 is classed as an ORF, of uncertain function. The CDR3 is 22 amino acids. V was pared by 4 bases and J by 0 bases, with 32 bases between. Written as DNA, the CDR3 is TGTGCCAGAAGCCCCGAAAGTGCGACACAGGCGAGGAGAAAATATAGCAATCAGCCCCAGCATTTT. Its translation is CARSPESATQARRKYSNQPQHF.

This chain uses TRBV6-5 with TRBJ2-1; 13 bases line up with TRBD2. V was clipped by 5 bases and J by 10 bases; unmatched bases: 8. Germline CDR1 and CDR2: MNHEY and SVGAGI. The CDR3 has 15 amino acids. CDR3 in amino acids: CASSPWTSGREEQFF. Here the CDR3 DNA reads TGTGCCAGCAGTCCCTGGACTAGCGGGAGAGAGGAGCAGTTCTTC.

This chain connects TRBV28 to TRBJ2-5; tentatively, D is TRBD2 (6 bases). CDR1 MDHEN and CDR2 SYDVKM come from the germline V gene. This CDR3 region has 13 residues. V was cut by 1 base and J by 9 bases, with 12 bases left in between. CDR3 loop: CASSLSGGMAQYF. The CDR3 bases are TGTGCCAGCAGTTTATCCGGCGGGATGGCCCAGTACTTC.

The chain links TRBV11-2 to TRBJ1-1, with unresolved D. V lost 5 bases, J lost 4 bases, and 11 bases lay in between. CDR1 and CDR2 from the germline V gene are SGHAT and FQNNGV. The CDR3 loop spans 13 amino acids. The CDR3, as DNA: TGTGCCAGCAGCACAAATCTGGCCACTGAAGCTTTCTTT. It is translated as CASSTNLATEAFF.

In its sample, this clone was seen once. Written as DNA, the CDR3 is TGTGCCAGCTCCCTAGCGGGCTCCACGGGGACCCAGTACTTC. Amino acids: CASSLAGSTGTQYF. This chain joins TRBV7-3 and TRBJ2-5, with 8 positions matching TRBD2. After removal of 8 bases from V and 7 bases from J, the junction contained 12 bases not matched to a gene. This CDR3 contains 14 residues. Germline CDR1 is SGHTA and CDR2 is FQGTGA.

CDR3 in amino acids: CASSLTYRAGNTIYF. CDR3 nucleotides: TGTGCCAGCAGCTTAACTTATCGGGCTGGAAACACCATATATTTT. This chain connects TRBV7-9 to TRBJ1-3; D ambiguous. The CDR3 totals 15 residues. Germline V gives CDR1 SEHNR, CDR2 FQNEAQ (reference sequence). V lost 2 bases, J lost 2 bases, and 10 bases lay in between.